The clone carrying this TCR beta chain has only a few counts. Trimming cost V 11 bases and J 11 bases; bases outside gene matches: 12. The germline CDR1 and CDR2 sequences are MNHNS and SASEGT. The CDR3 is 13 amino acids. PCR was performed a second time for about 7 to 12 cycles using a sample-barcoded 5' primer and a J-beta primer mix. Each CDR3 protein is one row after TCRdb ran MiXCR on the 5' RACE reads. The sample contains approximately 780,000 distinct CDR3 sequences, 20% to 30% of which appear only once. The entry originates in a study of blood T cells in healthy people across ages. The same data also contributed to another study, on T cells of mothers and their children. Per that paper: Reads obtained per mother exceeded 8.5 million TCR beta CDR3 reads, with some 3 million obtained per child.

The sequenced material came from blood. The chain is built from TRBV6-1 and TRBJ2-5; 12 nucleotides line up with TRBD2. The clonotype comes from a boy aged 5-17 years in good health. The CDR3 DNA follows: TGTGCCTGCCGGACTAGCGGGGTAATTGAGCAGTACTTC. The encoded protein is CACRTSGVIEQYF.